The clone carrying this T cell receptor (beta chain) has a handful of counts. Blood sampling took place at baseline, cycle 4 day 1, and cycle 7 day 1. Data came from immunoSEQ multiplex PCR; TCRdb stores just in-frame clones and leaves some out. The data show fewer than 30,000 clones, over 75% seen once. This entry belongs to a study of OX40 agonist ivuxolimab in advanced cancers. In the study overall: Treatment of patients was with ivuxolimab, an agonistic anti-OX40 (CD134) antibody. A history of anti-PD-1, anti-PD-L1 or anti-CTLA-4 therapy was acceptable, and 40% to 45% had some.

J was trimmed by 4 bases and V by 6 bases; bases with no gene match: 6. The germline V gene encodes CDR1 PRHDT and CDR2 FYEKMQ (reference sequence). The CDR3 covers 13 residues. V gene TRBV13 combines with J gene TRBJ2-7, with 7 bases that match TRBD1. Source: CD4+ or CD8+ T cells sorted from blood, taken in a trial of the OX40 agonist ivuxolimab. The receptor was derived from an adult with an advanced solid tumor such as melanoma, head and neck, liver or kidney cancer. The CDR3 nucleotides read TGTGCCAGCAGTACAGGGGCCGGTTACGAGCAGTACTTC. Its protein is CASSTGAGYEQYF.